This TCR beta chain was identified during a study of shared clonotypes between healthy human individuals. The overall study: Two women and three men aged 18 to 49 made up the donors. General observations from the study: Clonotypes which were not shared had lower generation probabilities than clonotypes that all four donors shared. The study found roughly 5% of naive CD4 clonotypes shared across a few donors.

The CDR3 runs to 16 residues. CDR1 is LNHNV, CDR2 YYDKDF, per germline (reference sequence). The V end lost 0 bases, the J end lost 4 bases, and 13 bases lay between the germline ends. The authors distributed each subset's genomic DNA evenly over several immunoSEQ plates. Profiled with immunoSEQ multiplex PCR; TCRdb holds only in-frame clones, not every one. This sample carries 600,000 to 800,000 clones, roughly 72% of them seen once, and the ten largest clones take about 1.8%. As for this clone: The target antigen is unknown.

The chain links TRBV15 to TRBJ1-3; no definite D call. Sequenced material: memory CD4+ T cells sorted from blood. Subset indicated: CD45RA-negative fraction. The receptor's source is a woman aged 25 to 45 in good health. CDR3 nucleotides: TGTGCCACCAGCAGAGATAGTGAGAGGTCCGGAAACACCATATATTTT. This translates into CATSRDSERSGNTIYF.